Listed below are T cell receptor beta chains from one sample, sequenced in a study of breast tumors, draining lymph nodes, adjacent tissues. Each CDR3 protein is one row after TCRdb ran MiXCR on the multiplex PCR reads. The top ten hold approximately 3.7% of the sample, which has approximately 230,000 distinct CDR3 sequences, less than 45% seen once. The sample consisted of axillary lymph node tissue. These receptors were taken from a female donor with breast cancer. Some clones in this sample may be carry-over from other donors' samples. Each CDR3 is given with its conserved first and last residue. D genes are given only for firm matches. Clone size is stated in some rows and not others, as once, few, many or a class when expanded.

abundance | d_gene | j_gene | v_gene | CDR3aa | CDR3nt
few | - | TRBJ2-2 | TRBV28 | CASSSHHVSRGYEAGELFF | TGTGCCAGCAGTTCACACCACGTCTCCAGGGGATATGAAGCCGGGGAGCTGTTTTTT
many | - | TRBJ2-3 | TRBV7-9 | CASSLDGTATDTQYF | TGTGCCAGCAGCTTAGACGGTACAGCCACAGATACGCAGTATTTT
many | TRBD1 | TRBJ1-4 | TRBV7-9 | CASSLAGTGSEKLFF | TGTGCCAGCAGCTTAGCAGGGACAGGGTCGGAAAAACTGTTTTTT
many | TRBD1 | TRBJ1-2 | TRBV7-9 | CASSSQDRAHGYTF | TGTGCCAGCAGCTCCCAGGACAGGGCGCATGGCTACACCTTC
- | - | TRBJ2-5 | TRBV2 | CASSEYGKETQYF | TGTGCCAGCAGTGAATACGGAAAAGAGACCCAGTACTTC
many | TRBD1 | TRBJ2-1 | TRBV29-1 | CSARDRGRYNEQFF | TGCAGCGCTAGGGACAGGGGGCGGTACAATGAGCAGTTCTTC
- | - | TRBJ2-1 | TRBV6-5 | CASRIQGLSSYNEQFF | TGTGCCAGCAGAATACAGGGTCTCAGCTCCTACAATGAGCAGTTCTTC
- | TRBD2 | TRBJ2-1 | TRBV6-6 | CASSLTLAGGSSYNEQFF | TGTGCCAGCAGTCTCACCCTAGCGGGGGGAAGCTCCTACAATGAGCAGTTCTTC
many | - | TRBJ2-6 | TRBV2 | CASMLSGANVLTF | TGTGCCAGCATGCTCTCTGGGGCCAACGTCCTGACTTTC
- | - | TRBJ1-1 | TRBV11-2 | CASSLVLSEAFF | TGTGCCAGCAGCTTAGTCCTGAGTGAAGCTTTCTTT
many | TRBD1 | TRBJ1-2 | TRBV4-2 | CASSHRTGEDGYTF | TGTGCCAGCAGCCACCGGACAGGGGAGGATGGCTACACCTTC
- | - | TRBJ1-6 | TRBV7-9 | CDRRAGAQYNSPLHF | TGTGATCGGCGGGCAGGCGCGCAGTATAATTCACCCCTCCACTTT
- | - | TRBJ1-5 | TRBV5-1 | CASSLWGTQPQHF | TGCGCCAGCAGCTTGTGGGGAACTCAGCCCCAGCATTTT
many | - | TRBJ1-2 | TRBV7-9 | CASSPGTAYGYTF | TGTGCCAGCAGCCCGGGGACCGCTTATGGCTACACCTTC
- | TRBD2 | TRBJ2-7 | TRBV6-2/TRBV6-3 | CATVPGGRAYEQYF | TGTGCCACCGTACCGGGCGGGAGGGCCTACGAGCAGTACTTC
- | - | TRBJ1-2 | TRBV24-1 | CATQGYGYTF | TGTGCCACACAGGGTTATGGCTACACCTTC
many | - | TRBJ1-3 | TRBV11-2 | CASSPGGGVAGNTIYF | TGTGCCAGCAGCCCAGGCGGGGGGGTCGCTGGAAACACCATATATTTT
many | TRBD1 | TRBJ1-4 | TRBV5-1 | CASSSGQGGEKLFF | TGCGCCAGCAGCTCCGGACAGGGGGGGGAAAAACTGTTTTTT
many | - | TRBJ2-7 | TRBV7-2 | CASSFGPSGEQYF | TGTGCCAGCAGCTTTGGGCCCTCGGGCGAGCAGTACTTC
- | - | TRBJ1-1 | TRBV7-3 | CASSPTVGLIGDTEAFF | TGTGCCAGCAGCCCGACAGTTGGGTTGATCGGGGACACTGAAGCTTTCTTT